A selection of T cell receptor beta chains follows, all from one sample in a study of sequential checkpoint blockade in melanoma. Sequenced by immunoSEQ multiplex PCR; TCRdb stores in-frame clones only, minus some. The sample contains about 5,100 clones, roughly 76% of which appear only once. The sample here was CD8+ T cells sorted from blood (inferred from file names), taken from a patient given nivolumab and ipilimumab in sequence. These receptors all come from a human patient with melanoma. Some clones in this sample may be carry-over from other donors' samples. Both conserved end residues are part of each CDR3. The D gene is left open where the match is weak. Clone sizes are given selectively: once, few, many, or a class where the clone is expanded.

v_gene: TRBV5-8
j_gene: TRBJ1-2
d_gene: TRBD1
abundance: .
CDR3aa: CASSPDRVYGYTF
CDR3nt: TGTGCCAGCAGCCCCGACAGGGTCTATGGCTACACCTTC

v_gene: TRBV7-2
j_gene: TRBJ1-2
d_gene: .
abundance: .
CDR3aa: CASSRGYGTGNYGYTF
CDR3nt: TGTGCCAGCAGCCGCGGTTACGGTACGGGGAACTATGGCTACACCTTC

v_gene: TRBV7-3
j_gene: TRBJ1-1
d_gene: TRBD1
abundance: once
CDR3aa: CASSLEGRGRGTEAFF
CDR3nt: TGTGCCAGCAGCTTAGAAGGCAGGGGGCGCGGCACTGAAGCTTTCTTT

v_gene: TRBV5-1
j_gene: TRBJ2-3
d_gene: .
abundance: .
CDR3aa: CASSLGQDYLGTDTQYF
CDR3nt: TGCGCCAGCAGCTTGGGACAGGATTATCTAGGGACAGATACGCAGTATTTT

v_gene: TRBV9
j_gene: TRBJ1-2
d_gene: .
abundance: .
CDR3aa: CASSGAGPFNYGYTF
CDR3nt: TGTGCCAGCAGCGGTGCAGGGCCATTTAACTATGGCTACACCTTC

v_gene: TRBV4-1
j_gene: TRBJ2-3
d_gene: .
abundance: .
CDR3aa: CASSQAIGTLRSTDTQYF
CDR3nt: TGCGCCAGCAGCCAGGCGATAGGGACTCTCCGAAGCACAGATACGCAGTATTTT

v_gene: TRBV19
j_gene: TRBJ1-5
d_gene: .
abundance: medium-sized
CDR3aa: CASRQVWGAGQPQHF
CDR3nt: TGTGCCAGTAGACAAGTCTGGGGCGCAGGTCAGCCCCAGCATTTT

v_gene: TRBV9
j_gene: TRBJ1-2
d_gene: .
abundance: .
CDR3aa: CASTPRGRDGYTF
CDR3nt: TGTGCCAGCACACCAAGGGGGAGAGATGGCTACACCTTC

v_gene: TRBV7-8
j_gene: TRBJ2-7
d_gene: TRBD1
abundance: once
CDR3aa: CASSSPGDRGTYEQYF
CDR3nt: TGTGCCAGCAGCTCACCGGGGGACAGGGGTACCTACGAGCAGTACTTC

v_gene: TRBV4-1
j_gene: TRBJ2-7
d_gene: .
abundance: .
CDR3aa: CASSLISDNYEQYF
CDR3nt: TGCGCCAGCAGCCTAATATCGGACAACTACGAGCAGTACTTC

v_gene: TRBV27
j_gene: TRBJ1-6
d_gene: TRBD1
abundance: few
CDR3aa: CASSLGTANLYNSPLHF
CDR3nt: TGTGCCAGCAGTTTAGGGACAGCCAACCTCTATAATTCACCCCTCCACTTT

v_gene: TRBV28
j_gene: TRBJ2-1
d_gene: TRBD1
abundance: .
CDR3aa: CASSSGQGTYSYNEQFF
CDR3nt: TGTGCCAGCAGTTCCGGACAGGGGACCTACTCCTACAATGAGCAGTTCTTC

v_gene: TRBV7-9
j_gene: TRBJ2-1
d_gene: TRBD2
abundance: few
CDR3aa: CASSELAGGLGEQFF
CDR3nt: TGTGCCAGCAGCGAGCTAGCGGGGGGGCTGGGTGAGCAGTTCTTC

v_gene: TRBV5-6
j_gene: TRBJ2-3
d_gene: TRBD1
abundance: .
CDR3aa: CASSPTGQGRSDTQYF
CDR3nt: TGTGCCAGCAGCCCTACCGGACAGGGTAGGTCAGATACGCAGTATTTT

v_gene: TRBV19
j_gene: TRBJ2-1
d_gene: TRBD2
abundance: .
CDR3aa: CASSAAGGRYEQFF
CDR3nt: TGTGCCAGTAGTGCAGCGGGGGGGCGGTATGAGCAGTTCTTC

v_gene: TRBV4-1
j_gene: TRBJ1-1
d_gene: TRBD1
abundance: .
CDR3aa: CASSHPEDRHAFF
CDR3nt: TGCGCCAGCAGCCACCCCGAGGACAGGCATGCTTTCTTT

v_gene: TRBV19
j_gene: TRBJ1-5
d_gene: TRBD1
abundance: few
CDR3aa: CASLRTGGKHQPQHF
CDR3nt: TGTGCCTCCCTTCGGACAGGGGGGAAGCATCAGCCCCAGCATTTT